This T cell receptor beta chain is from a study of blood T cell repertoires in COVID-19. On the study more broadly: The analysed material was cDNA or gDNA that came from T cells, B-cell-depleted T cells, or PBMCs.

In the original analysis: Amplified reference gene primers provided the basis for estimating nucleated cell counts. Profiled with immunoSEQ multiplex PCR; TCRdb holds only in-frame clones, not every one. The DNA was the basis for D and trimming; V, J and clone size are from that table. There are around 72,000 clones in the sample; nearly 90% occur only once, and roughly 28% lies in the top ten. V gave up 0 bases and J gave up 10 bases, with 17 bases separating them. The CDR3 is 14 amino acids. Germline loops: CDR1 SQVTM, CDR2 ANQGSEA. The sequence came from a man in his fifties with acute or convalescent COVID-19. Sequenced input: peripheral blood. The chain links TRBV29-1 to TRBJ2-3; tentative D call: TRBD1 (5 bases). The CDR3 reads CSVEESRETAPQYF. DNA for the CDR3: TGCAGCGTTGAAGAATCAAGAGAGACAGCACCGCAGTATTTT.